The 31 T cell receptor beta chains in this list originate from one sample, sequenced in a study of CD8+ T cells in alopecia areata. Sorting of pooled cutaneous lymph node cells used CD4, CD8alpha, NKG2D, NKG2ACE and other markers. Once RNA had been extracted, it was reverse transcribed into cDNA to act as the sequencing template. Clones were sequenced by immunoSEQ multiplex PCR, and TCRdb holds only the in-frame ones, with some missing. This table holds 250,000 or so clones with no singletons; the top ten claim more than 0.95%. Sequencing input: CD4+ T cells sorted from a lymph node. The receptors stem from a C3H/HeJ mouse with alopecia areata. For the strain, the MHC haplotype given is H2-k.

This clone was seen more than once but under ten times. The gene symbols are mouse symbols. Read data end 4 residues before the CDR3 end; the end is taken from the germline J gene. The gene calls are TRBV13-3 and TRBJ2-3; 7 bases agree with TRBD1. Germline loops: CDR1 NNHDY, CDR2 SYVADS. J gave up 0 bases and V 2 bases, and 6 bases lay outside the gene matches. The CDR3 covers 16 residues. CDR3: CASSEGDRTSAETLYF. The sequenced part of the CDR3 DNA is TGTGCCAGCAGTGAAGGGGACAGAACTAGTGCAGAA.

This clone turned up a few times. Gene names refer to mouse genes. The read halts 3 residues ahead of the CDR3 end, with the missing end drawn from the germline J gene. The rearrangement uses TRBV31 and TRBJ1-6, with 9 positions matching TRBD1. TRBJ1-6 is treated as an ORF (open reading frame) with a function not yet certain. Germline-derived CDR1 and CDR2 are GKSSPN and SITVG. The CDR3 spans 15 residues. V gave up 0 bases and J gave up 9 bases; unmatched junction bases: 6. The CDR3 bases that were read are TGTGCCTGGAGTCTCCAAGGACAGGGGAGTTCGCCC. Translating gives CAWSLQGQGSSP. From start to end, the CDR3 is CAWSLQGQGSSPLYF.

Of note for this clone: Germline and genes here are mouse. Read coverage stops 3 residues before the CDR3 terminus; the germline J gene supplies the remainder. The rearrangement uses TRBV1 and TRBJ1-6; TRBD1 aligns across 8 bases. TRBJ1-6 is classed as an ORF, of uncertain function. V shed 1 base, J shed 11 bases, and the junction held 4 bases outside the gene matches. Germline CDR1 is NSQYPW and CDR2 is LRSPGD (reference sequence). CDR3 size: 14 residues. CDR3 sequence: CTCSAATGETPLYF. The sequenced CDR3 bases are TGCACCTGCAGTGCAGCGACAGGGGAGACGCCC.

This clone was counted a few times. Genes and germline are mouse. The CDR3 end lies 4 residues beyond the end of the read and is filled in from the germline J gene. The V gene is TRBV5, the J gene TRBJ2-1; 7 bases line up with TRBD2. With V trimmed by 0 bases and J by 6 bases, 5 bases remained unmatched. The CDR3 length is 15 residues. Germline values: CDR1 LGHNA, CDR2 YNLKQL (reference sequence). CDR3 loop: CASSQEWGVFAEQFF. Incomplete CDR3 DNA: TGTGCCAGCAGCCAAGAGTGGGGGGTGTTTGCT.

This clone came up a few times. Gene names follow the mouse nomenclature. With the read ending 4 residues before the CDR3 end, the germline J gene is used to fill in that end. Other nucleotide sequences in the sample specify the same CDR3. The V and J genes are TRBV5 and TRBJ2-2; 7 bases map to TRBD1. CDR1 is LGHNA and CDR2 is YNLKQL in the germline V gene (reference sequence). V was clipped by 0 bases and J by 3 bases; unmatched bases: 1. This CDR3 contains 15 residues. CDR3 DNA (partial): TGTGCCAGCAGCCAAGACACAGGGGACACCGGG. Residues: CASSQDTGDTG. The full-length CDR3 reads as CASSQDTGDTGQLYF.

Points on this clone: Gene names refer to mouse genes. The CDR3 end lies 4 residues beyond the end of the read and is filled in from the germline J gene. The chain joins TRBV13-1 to TRBJ2-5; a weak D match, TRBD1 (6 bases). CDR1 and CDR2 from the germline V gene are NSHNY and SYGAGN. Trimming took 2 bases from V and 0 from J, leaving 10 bases between them. The CDR3 spans 15 residues. The CDR3 spells CASSEDSFNQDTQYF. The sequenced CDR3 bases are TGTGCCAGCAGTGAGGACAGTTTTAACCAAGAC.

Comment on this clone: Mouse names are used for the genes. The read ends 4 residues before the CDR3 terminus; that terminus is restored from the germline J gene. The chain combines TRBV19 with TRBJ2-3; 7 bases are shared with TRBD1. With V trimmed by 10 bases and J by 0 bases, 8 bases remained unmatched. This CDR3 spans 14 amino acids. Germline V gene sequence: CDR1 FNHDT, CDR2 SITEND (reference sequence). The CDR3 bases that were read are TGTGCCCCCTCCAGGGGGTCTAGTGCAGAA. Protein: CAPSRGSSAE. The whole CDR3 sequence reads CAPSRGSSAETLYF.

This clone was counted ten times or more. The gene names here belong to mouse. Other DNA sequences within the sample encode an identical CDR3. CDR3 DNA, as far as it was read: TGCACCTGCAGTGCAGCACAGTAT. It is translated as CTCSAAQY. The CDR3 as a whole reads CTCSAAQYEQYF. This chain connects TRBV1 to TRBJ2-7; D is undetermined. The CDR3 end is not reached by the read, which stops 4 residues before it; the germline J gene fills it in. Germline CDR1 and CDR2: NSQYPW and LRSPGD (reference sequence). The CDR3 is 12 residues long.

About this clone: The germline and genes are mouse ones. This specimen includes other DNA sequences encoding the same CDR3. CDR3: CASSDWGGAAETLYF. The CDR3 bases that were read are TGTGCCAGCAGTGATTGGGGGGGCGCGGCAGAA. This rearrangement joins TRBV13-1 to TRBJ2-3; 9 bases agree with TRBD2. Read coverage stops 4 residues before the CDR3 terminus; the germline J gene supplies the remainder. V lost 1 base, J lost 3 bases, and 3 bases stayed unmatched. Germline loops: CDR1 NSHNY, CDR2 SYGAGN. This CDR3 spans 15 amino acids.

As concerns this clone: The genes are named according to mouse. The missing CDR3 end, 4 residues past where the read stops, is filled in from the germline J gene. The chain employs TRBV13-1 and TRBJ2-7; maybe TRBD1 (6 bases). This CDR3 is built from 13 residues. V lost 6 bases, J lost 0 bases, and 10 bases lay in between. Germline lookup yields CDR1 NSHNY and CDR2 SYGAGN. CDR3 DNA, as far as it was read: TGTGCCAGCAACCGGGACAACTCCTAT. It codes for CASNRDNSY. The whole CDR3 sequence is CASNRDNSYEQYF.

The table lists this clone with a few counts. Mouse gene names and germline throughout. The read halts 4 residues ahead of the CDR3 end, with the missing end drawn from the germline J gene. Other nucleotide sequences from this sample produce the same CDR3. This sequence joins TRBV5 and TRBJ2-3, with 7 bases matching TRBD1. The germline CDR1 and CDR2 sequences are LGHNA and YNLKQL (reference sequence). The junction had 1 base not matched to a gene; V was cut back by 1 base and J by 3 bases. The CDR3 length is 14 residues. CDR3 DNA, as far as it was read: TGTGCCAGCAGCCAAGGACAGGGAGCAGAA. This sequence encodes CASSQGQGAE. The whole CDR3 is CASSQGQGAETLYF.

This clone was counted only a few times. Gene names follow the mouse nomenclature. The missing CDR3 end, 4 residues past where the read stops, is filled in from the germline J gene. The rearrangement joins TRBV17 to TRBJ1-1; D call uncertain. The V end was cut by 4 bases, the J end by 0 bases, with 12 bases between. This CDR3 contains 15 residues. CDR1 and CDR2 (germline): MNHDT, YYDKIL. CDR3 bases read: TGTGCTAGCAGTACCCTGACAAATCCAAACACA. Translation: CASSTLTNPNT. The full CDR3 reads CASSTLTNPNTEVFF.

This clone was found many times. Gene and germline names: mouse. The CDR3 end lies 4 residues beyond the end of the read and is filled in from the germline J gene. The V and J genes are TRBV13-1 and TRBJ2-7, with 10 bases that match TRBD2. The CDR3 has 14 amino acids. Germline V gives CDR1 NSHNY, CDR2 SYGAGN. V lost 1 base to trimming and J lost 3 bases; unmatched junction nucleotides: 1. Partial CDR3 DNA: TGTGCCAGCAGTGATAACTGGGGGGGCTAT. Residues: CASSDNWGGY. The CDR3 in its entirety is CASSDNWGGYEQYF.

In the case of this clone: Mouse names are used for the genes. From the germline J gene comes the end of the CDR3, since the read stops 4 residues before it. V gene TRBV13-1 combines with J gene TRBJ2-1; 10 bases line up with TRBD1. The CDR3 runs to 15 residues. The germline gives CDR1 NSHNY, CDR2 SYGAGN. Unmatched junction bases numbered 5, after V lost 2 bases and J lost 6 bases. The CDR3 region is CASSEIDRGLAEQFF. The covered CDR3 bases are TGTGCCAGCAGTGAGATCGACAGGGGGCTTGCT.

Of note for this clone: Gene names refer to mouse genes. Sequencing ends 4 residues short of the CDR3 end; the germline J gene provides the rest. V gene TRBV19 combines with J gene TRBJ1-1, with TRBD1 as a possible D gene (5 bases). Germline V gene data show CDR1 as FNHDT and CDR2 as SITEND (reference sequence). This CDR3 contains 14 residues. The DNA read from the CDR3 is TGTGCCAGCAGTATCCCCGCAGGGCCGAGA. The encoded protein is CASSIPAGPR. The CDR3 as a whole reads CASSIPAGPREVFF.

A word on this clone: The genes and germline here are from mouse. The CDR3 goes on 4 residues after the read ends, and that part is filled in from the germline J gene. V usage is TRBV17 and J usage is TRBJ1-1; 8 bases line up with TRBD1. CDR3 length equals 15 residues. J gave up 3 bases and V 6 bases, and 9 bases lay outside the gene matches. CDR1 and CDR2 (germline): MNHDT, YYDKIL. The CDR3 DNA, read in part, is TGTGCTAGCAGGGGAGCAGGGGGCGCGGACACA. The encoded protein is CASRGAGGADT. The whole CDR3 protein is CASRGAGGADTEVFF.

This clone showed up just a few times. Each gene name is a mouse one. The read ends 4 residues shy of where the CDR3 ends; the end is completed using the germline J gene. V is TRBV13-3 and J is TRBJ2-1, with 10 bases lining up with TRBD2. In germline, CDR1 is NNHDY, CDR2 SYVADS. Losses at the gene ends were 4 bases for V and 4 bases for J; bases not matched to a gene: 5. The CDR3 is 15 amino acids. Incomplete CDR3 DNA: TGTGCCAGCAGTCGACTGGGGGGTCCATATGCT. The encoded protein is CASSRLGGPYA. The entire CDR3 reads CASSRLGGPYAEQFF.

With respect to this clone: The genes are named according to mouse. The CDR3 extends 4 residues past the end of the read, so its final part is completed from the germline J gene. The sample contains more than one DNA sequence encoding this CDR3. The chain couples TRBV5 to TRBJ2-7; D may be TRBD1 or TRBD2 (5 bases each). Germline V CDR1 and CDR2: LGHNA, YNLKQL (reference sequence). The length of the CDR3 is 13 residues. The CDR3 sequence: CASSQEGVYEQYF. CDR3 bases read: TGTGCCAGCAGCCAAGAGGGGGTATAT.

This clone was observed a few times. Gene names denote mouse genes. The CDR3 goes on 4 residues after the read ends, and that part is filled in from the germline J gene. At the DNA level, this CDR3 is encoded by other sequences in the same sample as well. The rearrangement links TRBV5 to TRBJ2-1; 9 nucleotides match TRBD1. Germline assignment: CDR1 LGHNA and CDR2 YNLKQL (reference sequence). The CDR3 sequence is 15 residues long. V shed 3 bases and J 3 bases; nucleotides not matched to a gene: 3. The CDR3 bases that were read are TGTGCCAGCAGCCAGCCGGGACAGGGCTATGCT. This gives the protein CASSQPGQGYA. The whole CDR3 protein reads CASSQPGQGYAEQFF.

About this clone: Genes here carry mouse names. The missing CDR3 end, 4 residues past where the read stops, is filled in from the germline J gene. The gene calls are TRBV13-1 and TRBJ2-1; weak D call: TRBD1 (6 bases). The germline V gene has CDR1 NSHNY and CDR2 SYGAGN. Trimming left V 2 bases short and J 5 bases short, with 8 bases between. The CDR3 extends over 13 amino acids. CDR3 sequence reads: CASSDHRDAEQFF. The DNA read from the CDR3 is TGTGCCAGCAGTGACCACAGGGATGCT.

For this clone: Any gene name here is a mouse gene name. The read ends 4 residues before the CDR3 terminus; that terminus is restored from the germline J gene. The V gene is TRBV12-1, the J gene TRBJ1-2; 7 bases agree with TRBD1. The CDR3 sequence is 14 residues long. V was clipped by 2 bases and J by 2 bases; unmatched bases: 4. Germline assignment: CDR1 SGHSN and CDR2 HYEKVE. CDR3 bases read: TGTGCCAGCTCTCCCTCGACAGGGAACTCC. It codes for CASSPSTGNS. The full CDR3 protein reads CASSPSTGNSDYTF.

This clone has only a few counts. These gene names are mouse names. The read ends 4 residues shy of where the CDR3 ends; the end is completed using the germline J gene. The chain is built from TRBV19 and TRBJ2-1; 9 bases agree with TRBD2. The length of the CDR3 is 16 residues. CDR1 is FNHDT, CDR2 SITEND, per germline (reference sequence). V lost 1 base and J lost 2; bases outside the gene matches: 4. CDR3 protein: CASSIRAGGDYAEQFF. The CDR3 bases that were read are TGTGCCAGCAGTATAAGGGCTGGGGGGGACTATGCT.

A word on this clone: Here the gene names and germline are mouse. The read halts 4 residues ahead of the CDR3 end, with the missing end drawn from the germline J gene. The genes are TRBV19 and TRBJ2-7; 8 nucleotides match TRBD1. This CDR3 comprises 14 residues. Germline V gives CDR1 FNHDT, CDR2 SITEND (reference sequence). The CDR3 bases that were read are TGTGCCAGCAGTAGTCACAGGGGGAGGTAT. Encoded protein: CASSSHRGRY. The full CDR3 sequence reads CASSSHRGRYEQYF. The whole variable domain, filled in from reference TRBV19 and TRBJ2-7, reads GGIITQTPKFLIGQEGQKLTLKCQQNFNHDTMYWYRQDSGKGLRLIYYSITENDLQKGDLSEGYDASREKKSSFSLTVTSAQKNEMAVFLCASSSHRGRYEQYFGPGTRLTVL.

This clone showed up just a few times. Each gene name is a mouse one. The CDR3 is cut off 4 residues early in the read; its end comes from the germline J gene. V and J are TRBV5 and TRBJ2-3; 9 nucleotides line up with TRBD1. After removal of 2 bases from V and 0 bases from J, the junction contained 9 bases not matched to a gene. The CDR3 loop spans 18 amino acids. The V gene's germline CDR1 is LGHNA and CDR2 YNLKQL (reference sequence). The part of the CDR3 DNA that was read is TGTGCCAGCAGCCAAACACCCGGGACAGGGTCTAGTGCAGAA. It encodes CASSQTPGTGSSAE. The whole CDR3 reads CASSQTPGTGSSAETLYF.

In regard to this clone: Germline and genes: mouse. The read halts 4 residues ahead of the CDR3 end, with the missing end drawn from the germline J gene. The J gene is TRBJ1-1, the V gene TRBV5, with 7 positions matching TRBD1. Germline values: CDR1 LGHNA, CDR2 YNLKQL (reference sequence). The J segment lost 4 bases and the V segment lost 6 bases, leaving 5 bases of the junction unmatched. The CDR3 totals 13 residues. CDR3 in amino acids: CASSLRGTTEVFF. The CDR3 DNA, read in part, is TGTGCCAGCAGTCTCAGGGGGACCACA.

About this clone itself: All gene names here are mouse names. The read falls 4 residues short of the CDR3 end, and the missing part is taken from the germline J gene. This rearrangement joins TRBV13-3 to TRBJ2-3; 7 bases are shared with TRBD1. V lost 3 bases and J lost 2; bases outside the gene matches: 3. Germline CDR1 is NNHDY and CDR2 is SYVADS. The CDR3 has 14 amino acids. CDR3 protein: CASSVGTDAETLYF. The CDR3 bases that were read are TGTGCCAGCAGTGTTGGGACAGATGCAGAA.

Concerning this clone: Gene names are mouse gene names. The read falls 4 residues short of the CDR3 end, and the missing part is taken from the germline J gene. This chain connects TRBV19 to TRBJ2-1; D is perhaps TRBD1 (6 bases). Germline values: CDR1 FNHDT, CDR2 SITEND (reference sequence). Deletions cut 6 bases from V and 4 bases from J, with 11 bases between. This CDR3 region has 13 residues. Incomplete CDR3 DNA: TGTGCCAGCATTCAGGGGAGGTATGCT. It is translated as CASIQGRYA. The complete CDR3 sequence is CASIQGRYAEQFF. Using reference TRBV19 and TRBJ2-1 for the parts outside the CDR3, the full variable domain is GGIITQTPKFLIGQEGQKLTLKCQQNFNHDTMYWYRQDSGKGLRLIYYSITENDLQKGDLSEGYDASREKKSSFSLTVTSAQKNEMAVFLCASIQGRYAEQFFGPGTRLTVL.

Details on this clone: The genes are named according to mouse. The read comes to an end 3 residues before the CDR3 does, leaving the germline J gene to fill in the end. The chain combines TRBV13-1 with TRBJ1-6; tentative D call: TRBD1 (5 bases). TRBJ1-6 is sorted into the ORF group, with uncertain function. The ends were cut back, 3 bases at V and 0 bases at J, with 10 bases in the middle. The CDR3 consists of 16 residues. Germline CDR1 reads NSHNY; CDR2 reads SYGAGN. CDR3 DNA, as far as it was read: TGTGCCAGCAGTGCTGGGGGGGTTTCCTATAATTCGCCC. Translated: CASSAGGVSYNSP. In full, the CDR3 is CASSAGGVSYNSPLYF.

This clone was counted ten times or more. Here the gene names and germline are mouse. The read terminates 3 residues before the CDR3 end, so the remaining end is supplied by the germline J gene. The same CDR3 also results from other DNA sequences found in this sample. This rearrangement joins TRBV5 to TRBJ1-6; tentative D call: TRBD1 (6 bases). TRBJ1-6 is annotated as an ORF whose role is uncertain. Trimming took off 4 bases at V and 0 bases at J, with 10 bases between the two ends. Per the germline V gene, CDR1 is LGHNA and CDR2 is YNLKQL (reference sequence). This CDR3 is built from 16 residues. This CDR3 reads CASSPRDISYNSPLYF. Incomplete CDR3 DNA: TGTGCCAGCAGCCCTCGGGACATTTCCTATAATTCGCCC.

A few counts support this clone. Gene names are mouse gene names. The CDR3 end falls 4 residues outside the read, so it is completed with the germline J gene. The chain links TRBV31 to TRBJ1-2; 7 nucleotides match TRBD1. After removal of 3 bases from V and 0 bases from J, the junction contained 4 bases not matched to a gene. Germline V gene sequence: CDR1 GKSSPN, CDR2 SITVG. This CDR3 contains 14 residues. The part of the CDR3 DNA that was read is TGTGCCTGGAGCTCGGGACAGACAAACTCC. Amino acid sequence: CAWSSGQTNS. The CDR3 as a whole reads CAWSSGQTNSDYTF.

On this clone: All gene names here are mouse names. The observed sequence ends 4 residues before the CDR3 terminus, with the missing tail filled in from the germline J gene. Other DNA sequences from this sample encode an identical CDR3 as well. The rearrangement links TRBV13-1 to TRBJ2-3; 9 bases are shared with TRBD2. Germline assignment: CDR1 NSHNY and CDR2 SYGAGN. V trimming: 3 bases; J trimming: 2 bases; junction bases outside the gene matches: 4. This CDR3 is 15 amino acids long. The sequenced part of the CDR3 DNA is TGTGCCAGCAGTGGAGCTGGGGGGGATGCAGAA. Protein product: CASSGAGGDAE. The complete CDR3 sequence is CASSGAGGDAETLYF.